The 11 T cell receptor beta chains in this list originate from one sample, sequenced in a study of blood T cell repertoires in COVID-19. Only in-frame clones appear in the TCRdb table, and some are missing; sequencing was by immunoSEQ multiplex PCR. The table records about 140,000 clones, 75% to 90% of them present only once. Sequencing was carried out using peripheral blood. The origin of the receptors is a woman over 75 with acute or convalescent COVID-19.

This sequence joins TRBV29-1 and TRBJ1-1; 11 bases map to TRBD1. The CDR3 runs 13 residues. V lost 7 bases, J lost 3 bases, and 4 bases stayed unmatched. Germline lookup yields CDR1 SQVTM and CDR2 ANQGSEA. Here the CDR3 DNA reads TGCAGCGCTCGGGACAGGGGGTACACTGAAGCTTTCTTT. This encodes CSARDRGYTEAFF.

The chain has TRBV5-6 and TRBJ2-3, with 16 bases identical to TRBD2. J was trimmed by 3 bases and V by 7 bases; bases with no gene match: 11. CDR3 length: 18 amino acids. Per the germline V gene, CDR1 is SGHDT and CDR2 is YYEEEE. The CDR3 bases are TGTGCCAGCTTGGGACTAGCGGGGGGGCCGGGCGGTACAGATACGCAGTATTTT. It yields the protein CASLGLAGGPGGTDTQYF.

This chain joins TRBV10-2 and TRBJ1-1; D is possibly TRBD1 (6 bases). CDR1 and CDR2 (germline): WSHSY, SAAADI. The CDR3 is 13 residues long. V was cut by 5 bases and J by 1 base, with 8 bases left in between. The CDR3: CASSQGRNTEAFF. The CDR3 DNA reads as TGCGCCAGCAGTCAGGGGCGGAACACTGAAGCTTTCTTT.

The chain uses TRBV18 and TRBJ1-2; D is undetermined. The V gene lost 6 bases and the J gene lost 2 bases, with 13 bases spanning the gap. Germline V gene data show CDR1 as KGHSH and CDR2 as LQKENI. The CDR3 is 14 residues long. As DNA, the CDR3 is TGTGCCAGCTCTCCTGCCGACTGGAACTATGGCTACACCTTC. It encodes CASSPADWNYGYTF. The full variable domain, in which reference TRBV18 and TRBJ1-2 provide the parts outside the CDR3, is NAGVMQNPRHLVRRRGQEARLRCSPMKGHSHVYWYRQLPEEGLKFMVYLQKENIIDESGMPKERFSAEFPKEGPSILRIQQVVRGDSAAYFCASSPADWNYGYTFGSGTRLTVV.

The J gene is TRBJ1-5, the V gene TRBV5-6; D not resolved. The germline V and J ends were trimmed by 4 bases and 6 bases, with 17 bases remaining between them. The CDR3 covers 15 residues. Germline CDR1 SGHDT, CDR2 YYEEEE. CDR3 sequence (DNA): TGTGCCAGCAGCCTTGGTGCGGTGCCCGGTCAGCCCCAGCATTTT. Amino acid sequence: CASSLGAVPGQPQHF.

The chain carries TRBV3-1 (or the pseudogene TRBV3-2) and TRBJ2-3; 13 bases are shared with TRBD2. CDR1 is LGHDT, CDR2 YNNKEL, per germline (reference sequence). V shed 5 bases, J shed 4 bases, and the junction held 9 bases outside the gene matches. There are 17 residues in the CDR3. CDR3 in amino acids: CASSTGLAGAGSDTQYF. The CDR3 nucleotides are TGTGCCAGCAGCACAGGACTAGCGGGGGCTGGGTCAGATACGCAGTATTTT.

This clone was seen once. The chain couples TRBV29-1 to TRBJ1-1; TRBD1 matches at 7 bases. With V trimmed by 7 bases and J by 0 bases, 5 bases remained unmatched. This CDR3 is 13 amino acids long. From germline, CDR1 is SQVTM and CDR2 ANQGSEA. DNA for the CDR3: TGCAGCGCCGAGGGACAGTTGAACACTGAAGCTTTCTTT. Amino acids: CSAEGQLNTEAFF.

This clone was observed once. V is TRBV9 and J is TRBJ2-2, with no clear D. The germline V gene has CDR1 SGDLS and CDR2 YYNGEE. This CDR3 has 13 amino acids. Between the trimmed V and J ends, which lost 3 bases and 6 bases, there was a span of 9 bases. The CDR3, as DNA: TGTGCCAGCAGCGCCCTCTTCCCCGGGGAGCTGTTTTTT. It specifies CASSALFPGELFF.

CDR3 amino acids: CASSKNSGTWYNEQFF. CDR3 DNA: TGTGCCAGCAGCAAAAATAGCGGAACCTGGTACAATGAGCAGTTCTTC. The chain joins TRBV7-3 to TRBJ2-1; perhaps TRBD2 as D (6 bases). The CDR3 is made up of 16 amino acids. CDR1 and CDR2 (germline): SGHTA, FQGTGA. Trimming removed 5 bases at V and 4 bases at J, with 18 bases between.

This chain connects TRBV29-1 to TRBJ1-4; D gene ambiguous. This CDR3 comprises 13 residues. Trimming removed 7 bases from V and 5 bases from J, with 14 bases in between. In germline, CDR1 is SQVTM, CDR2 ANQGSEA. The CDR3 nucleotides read TGCAGCGGGGAGGTGTCGGGGAATGAAAAACTGTTTTTT. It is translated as CSGEVSGNEKLFF.

The CDR3 is CASGEDRGQLGDTEAFF. In nucleotides, the CDR3 is TGTGCCAGTGGAGAAGACAGGGGGCAATTAGGAGACACTGAAGCTTTCTTT. The chain is built from TRBV19 and TRBJ1-1, with TRBD1 matching over 10 bases. Looked up from germline, CDR1 is LNHDA and CDR2 is SQIVND (reference sequence). The CDR3 extends over 17 amino acids. The J segment lost 3 bases and the V segment lost 8 bases, leaving 15 bases of the junction unmatched.